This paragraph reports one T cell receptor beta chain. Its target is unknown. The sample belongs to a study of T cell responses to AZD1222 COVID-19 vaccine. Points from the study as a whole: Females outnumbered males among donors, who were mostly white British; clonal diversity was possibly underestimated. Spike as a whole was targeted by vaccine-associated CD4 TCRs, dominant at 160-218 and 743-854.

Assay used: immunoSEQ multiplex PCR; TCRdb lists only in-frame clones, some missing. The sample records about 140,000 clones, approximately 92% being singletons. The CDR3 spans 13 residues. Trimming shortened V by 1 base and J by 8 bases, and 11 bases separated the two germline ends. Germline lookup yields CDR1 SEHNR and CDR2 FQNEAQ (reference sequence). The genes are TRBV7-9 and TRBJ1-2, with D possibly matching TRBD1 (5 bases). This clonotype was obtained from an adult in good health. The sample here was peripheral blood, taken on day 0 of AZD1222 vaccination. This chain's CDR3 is CASSLGVTAGYTF. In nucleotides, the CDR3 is TGTGCCAGCAGCTTAGGGGTGACAGCGGGCTACACCTTC.